There are many counts of the clone carrying this T cell receptor (beta chain). Its antigen is still unknown. The CDR3 extends over 14 amino acids. The ends were cut back, 2 bases at V and 5 bases at J, with 11 bases in the middle. Germline V gene lookup returns CDR1 MDHEN and CDR2 SYDVKM. TCRdb analysed the 5' RACE reads with MiXCR anew, one entry per CDR3 protein. Of 30,000 to 45,000 distinct CDR3 sequences in the sample, over 9.5% were seen once. The sample originates from a study of T-cell memory formation after mild COVID-19. General study findings and limits: Later expanders leaned CD4+, whereas day 15 to 85 contracting clones were balanced CD4/CD8.

V and J are TRBV28 and TRBJ2-3; unclear D gene. The clonotype was recovered from a man aged 18 to 29 who had mild COVID-19 (a few samples of this study predate the infection). Cell type and time point are not known. The sequencing input was PBMCs or a T cell subset sorted from them (not recorded which). This CDR3 reads CASSLGSTQDTQYF. DNA for the CDR3: TGTGCCAGCAGTTTAGGGTCAACCCAAGATACGCAGTATTTT.